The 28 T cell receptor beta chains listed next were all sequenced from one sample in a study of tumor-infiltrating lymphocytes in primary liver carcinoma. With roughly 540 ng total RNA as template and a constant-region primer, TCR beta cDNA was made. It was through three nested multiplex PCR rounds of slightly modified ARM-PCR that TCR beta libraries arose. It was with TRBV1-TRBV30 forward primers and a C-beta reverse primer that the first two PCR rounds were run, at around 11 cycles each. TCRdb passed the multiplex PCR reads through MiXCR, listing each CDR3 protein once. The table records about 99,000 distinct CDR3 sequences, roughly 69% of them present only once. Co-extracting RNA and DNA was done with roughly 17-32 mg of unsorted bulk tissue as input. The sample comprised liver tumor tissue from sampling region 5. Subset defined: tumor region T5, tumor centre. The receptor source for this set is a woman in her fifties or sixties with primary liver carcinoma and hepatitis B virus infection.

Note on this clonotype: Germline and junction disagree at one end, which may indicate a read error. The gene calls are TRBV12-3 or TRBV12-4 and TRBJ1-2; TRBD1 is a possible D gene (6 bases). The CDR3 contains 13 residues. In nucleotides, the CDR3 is TGTGCCAGCAATCGCGCAGGGGCCTATGACTACATCTTC. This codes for CASNRAGAYDYIF.

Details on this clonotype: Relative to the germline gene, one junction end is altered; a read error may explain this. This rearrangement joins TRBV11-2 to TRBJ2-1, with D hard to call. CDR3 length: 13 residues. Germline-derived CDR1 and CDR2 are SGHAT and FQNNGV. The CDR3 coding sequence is TGTGCTAGCAGCTTAGGGCACTACAATGTGCAGTTCTTC. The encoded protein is CASSLGHYNVQFF.

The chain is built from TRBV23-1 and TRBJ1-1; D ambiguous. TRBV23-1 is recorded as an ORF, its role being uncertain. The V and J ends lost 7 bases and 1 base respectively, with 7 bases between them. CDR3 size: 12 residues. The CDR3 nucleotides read TGCGCCAGCACATCAACGAACACTGAAGCTTTCTTT. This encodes CASTSTNTEAFF.

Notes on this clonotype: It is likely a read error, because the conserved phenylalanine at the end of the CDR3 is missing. CDR3 nucleotide sequence: TGTGCCAGCAGACCGGGCCTTGACGCCGGGGAGCTGTTTATT. Protein sequence: CASRPGLDAGELFI. This chain joins TRBV11-1 and TRBJ2-2; no definite D call. The length of the CDR3 is 14 residues. The V gene's germline CDR1 is SGHAT and CDR2 FQDESV (reference sequence). V lost 6 bases and J 6 bases, leaving 14 bases between the germline ends.

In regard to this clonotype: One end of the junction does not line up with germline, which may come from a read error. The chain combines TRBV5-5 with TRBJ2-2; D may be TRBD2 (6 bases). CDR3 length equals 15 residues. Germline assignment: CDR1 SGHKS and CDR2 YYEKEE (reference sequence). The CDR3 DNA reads TGTGCCAGCAGCTTTGGAGGGAGGAACGTCGGGGAACTGTTTTTT. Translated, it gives CASSFGGRNVGELFF.

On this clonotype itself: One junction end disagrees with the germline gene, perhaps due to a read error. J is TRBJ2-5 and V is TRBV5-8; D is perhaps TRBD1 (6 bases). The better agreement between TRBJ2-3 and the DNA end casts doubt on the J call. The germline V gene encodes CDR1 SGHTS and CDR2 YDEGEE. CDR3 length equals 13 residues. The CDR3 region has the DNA TGTGTCAGCAGAAAGATCCAGGGGATTGCCCAGTATTTT. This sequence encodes CVSRKIQGIAQYF.

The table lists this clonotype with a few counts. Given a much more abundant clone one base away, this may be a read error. The CDR3 here is CSVHLGQGPRSPPHF. The CDR3 DNA reads TGCAGCGTCCACCTGGGACAGGGCCCTCGGTCACCCCCCCACTTT. This sequence joins TRBV29-1 and TRBJ1-6; TRBD1 agrees at 9 bases. This CDR3 is 15 amino acids long. In germline, CDR1 is SQVTM, CDR2 ANQGSEA.

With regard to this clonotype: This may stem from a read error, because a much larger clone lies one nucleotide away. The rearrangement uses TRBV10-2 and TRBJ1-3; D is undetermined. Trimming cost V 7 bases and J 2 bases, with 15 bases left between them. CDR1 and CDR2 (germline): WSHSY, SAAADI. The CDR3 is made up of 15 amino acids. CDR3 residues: CASNPGYYTGNTIYF. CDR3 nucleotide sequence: TGCGCCAGCAATCCAGGTTATTACACTGGAAACACCATATATTTT.

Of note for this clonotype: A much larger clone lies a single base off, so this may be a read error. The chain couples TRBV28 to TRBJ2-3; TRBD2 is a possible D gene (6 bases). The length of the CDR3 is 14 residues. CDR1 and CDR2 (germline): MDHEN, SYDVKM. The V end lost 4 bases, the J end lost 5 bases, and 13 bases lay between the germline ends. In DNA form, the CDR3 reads TGTGCCAGCAGTTCCTCCCGGAGGGGAGATACGCAGTATTTT. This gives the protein CASSSSRRGDTQYF.

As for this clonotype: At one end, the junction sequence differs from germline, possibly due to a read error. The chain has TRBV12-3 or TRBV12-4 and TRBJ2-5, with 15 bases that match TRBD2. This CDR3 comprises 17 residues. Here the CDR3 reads CAGRGLAGGPRVDDQYF. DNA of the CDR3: TGTGCCGGCAGAGGACTAGCGGGAGGGCCAAGAGTAGATGACCAGTACTTC.

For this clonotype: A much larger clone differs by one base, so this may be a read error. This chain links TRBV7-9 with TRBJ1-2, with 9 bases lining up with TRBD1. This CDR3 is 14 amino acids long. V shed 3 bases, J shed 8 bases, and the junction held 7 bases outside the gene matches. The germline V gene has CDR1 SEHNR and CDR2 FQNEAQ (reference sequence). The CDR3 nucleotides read TGTGCCAGCAGCTTGACCCAGGGACAGGGCGGCTACACCTTC. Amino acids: CASSLTQGQGGYTF. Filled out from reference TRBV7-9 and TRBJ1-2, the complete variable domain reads DTGVSQNPRHKITKRGQNVTFRCDPISEHNRLYWYRQTLGQGPEFLTYFQNEAQLEKSRLLSDRFSAERPKGSFSTLEIQRTEQGDSAMYLCASSLTQGQGGYTFGSGTRLTVV.

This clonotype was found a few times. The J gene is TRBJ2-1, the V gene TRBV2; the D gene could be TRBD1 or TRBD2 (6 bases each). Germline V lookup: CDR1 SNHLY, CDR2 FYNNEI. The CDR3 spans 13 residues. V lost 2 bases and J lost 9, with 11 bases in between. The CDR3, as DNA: TGTGCCAGCAGTGAAAACGGGGGCACTGAGCAGTTCTTC. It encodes CASSENGGTEQFF.

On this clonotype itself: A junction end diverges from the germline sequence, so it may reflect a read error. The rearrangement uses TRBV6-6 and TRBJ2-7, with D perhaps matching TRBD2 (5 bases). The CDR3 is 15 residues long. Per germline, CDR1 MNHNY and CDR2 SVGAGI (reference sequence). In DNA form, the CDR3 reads TGTGCCAGCAGTTACTCGGGGAGAGCGTTCCACGAGCAGTATTTC. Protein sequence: CASSYSGRAFHEQYF.

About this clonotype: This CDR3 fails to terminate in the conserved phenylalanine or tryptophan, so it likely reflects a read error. The CDR3 region is CASSQGTGGYEQYY. Written as DNA, the CDR3 is TGTGCCAGCAGCCAGGGGACGGGGGGCTACGAGCAGTACTAC. The chain couples TRBV14 to TRBJ2-7; 7 bases fit TRBD2. V lost 3 bases and J lost 3; bases outside the gene matches: 5. Germline V gene data show CDR1 as SGHDN and CDR2 as FVKESK. This CDR3 has 14 residues.

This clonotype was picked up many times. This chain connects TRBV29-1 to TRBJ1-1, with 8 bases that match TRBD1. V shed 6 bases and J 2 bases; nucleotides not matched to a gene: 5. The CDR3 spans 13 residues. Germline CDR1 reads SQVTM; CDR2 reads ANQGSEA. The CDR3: CSVKQGVNTEAFF. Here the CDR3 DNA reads TGCAGCGTAAAACAGGGGGTTAACACTGAAGCTTTCTTT.

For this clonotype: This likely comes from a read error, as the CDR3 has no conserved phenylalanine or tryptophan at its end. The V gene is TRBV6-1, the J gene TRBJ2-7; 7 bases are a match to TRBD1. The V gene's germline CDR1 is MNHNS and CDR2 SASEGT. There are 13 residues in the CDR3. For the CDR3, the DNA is TGTACCAGCAGTCCCCGGACAGGATGGGAGCAGTACCTC. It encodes CTSSPRTGWEQYL.

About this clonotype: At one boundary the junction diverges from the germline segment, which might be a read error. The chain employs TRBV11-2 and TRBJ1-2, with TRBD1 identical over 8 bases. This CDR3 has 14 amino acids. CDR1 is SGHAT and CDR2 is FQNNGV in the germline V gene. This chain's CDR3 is CASNLAGQDYGYTF. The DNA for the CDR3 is TGTGCTAGCAACTTAGCGGGACAGGACTATGGTTACACCTTC. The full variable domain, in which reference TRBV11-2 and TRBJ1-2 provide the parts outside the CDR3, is EAGVAQSPRYKIIEKRQSVAFWCNPISGHATLYWYQQILGQGPKLLIQFQNNGVVDDSQLPKDRFSAERLKGVDSTLKIQPAKLEDSAVYLCASNLAGQDYGYTFGSGTRLTVV.

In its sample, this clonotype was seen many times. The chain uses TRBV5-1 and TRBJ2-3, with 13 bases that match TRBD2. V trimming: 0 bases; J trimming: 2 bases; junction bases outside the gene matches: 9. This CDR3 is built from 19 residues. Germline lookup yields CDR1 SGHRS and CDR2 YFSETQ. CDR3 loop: CASSLEGATSGRSTDTQYF. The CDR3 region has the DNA TGCGCCAGCAGCTTGGAAGGGGCGACTAGCGGGAGGTCCACAGATACGCAGTATTTT.

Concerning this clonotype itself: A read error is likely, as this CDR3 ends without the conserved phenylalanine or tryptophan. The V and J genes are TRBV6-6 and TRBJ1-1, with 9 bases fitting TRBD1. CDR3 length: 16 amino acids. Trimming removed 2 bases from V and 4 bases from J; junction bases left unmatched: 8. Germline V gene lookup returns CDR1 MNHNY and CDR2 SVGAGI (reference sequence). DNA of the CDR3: TGTGCCAGCAGTTACGCCAAAGGACAGGGGAGCACTGAAGCTTTCCTT. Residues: CASSYAKGQGSTEAFL.

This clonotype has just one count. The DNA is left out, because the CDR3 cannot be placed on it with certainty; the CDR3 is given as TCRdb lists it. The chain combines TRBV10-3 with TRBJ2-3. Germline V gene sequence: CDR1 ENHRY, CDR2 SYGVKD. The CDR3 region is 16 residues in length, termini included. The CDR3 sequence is CAISESVGIGTVTQFF.

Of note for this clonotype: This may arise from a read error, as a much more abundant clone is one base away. The CDR3 DNA sequence: TGTGCCAGCAGCTTAAGAGGGTCTGCAACTAATGAAAAACTGTTTTTT. It specifies CASSLRGSATNEKLFF. The gene calls are TRBV7-9 and TRBJ1-4; no reliable D call. The germline CDR1 and CDR2 sequences are SEHNR and FQNEAQ (reference sequence). With 2 bases removed from V and 0 bases from J, the gap between germline ends came to 10 bases. This CDR3 is built from 16 residues. The whole variable domain, filled in from reference TRBV7-9 and TRBJ1-4, reads DTGVSQNPRHKITKRGQNVTFRCDPISEHNRLYWYRQTLGQGPEFLTYFQNEAQLEKSRLLSDRFSAERPKGSFSTLEIQRTEQGDSAMYLCASSLRGSATNEKLFFGSGTQLSVL.

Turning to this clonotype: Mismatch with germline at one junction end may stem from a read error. In DNA, the CDR3 is TGTGCCAACAGCCAGGAACGTCGGGGCTACACCTTC. Translation gives CANSQERRGYTF. This chain links TRBV11-1 with TRBJ1-2, with D unresolved. The germline CDR1 and CDR2 sequences are SGHAT and FQDESV (reference sequence). This CDR3 is built from 12 residues.

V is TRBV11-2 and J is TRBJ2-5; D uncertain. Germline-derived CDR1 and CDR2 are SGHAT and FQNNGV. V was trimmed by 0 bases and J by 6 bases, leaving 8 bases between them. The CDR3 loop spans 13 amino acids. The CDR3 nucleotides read TGTGCCAGCAGCTTAGACCCGCACCAGACCCAGTACTTC. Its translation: CASSLDPHQTQYF.

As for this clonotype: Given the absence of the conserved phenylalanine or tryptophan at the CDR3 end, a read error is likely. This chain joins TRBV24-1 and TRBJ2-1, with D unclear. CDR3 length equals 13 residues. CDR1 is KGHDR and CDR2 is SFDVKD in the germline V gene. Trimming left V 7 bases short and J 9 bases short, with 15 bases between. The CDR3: CATSQTGRFEQFL. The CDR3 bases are TGTGCCACCAGCCAAACCGGACGGTTTGAGCAGTTCTTA.

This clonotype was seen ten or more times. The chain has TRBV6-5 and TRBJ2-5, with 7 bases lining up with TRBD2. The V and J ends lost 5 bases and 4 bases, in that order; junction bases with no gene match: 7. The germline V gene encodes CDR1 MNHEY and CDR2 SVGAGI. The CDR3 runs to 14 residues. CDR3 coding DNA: TGTGCCAGCAGTAACCTTCGGGGGGTAGAGACCCAGTACTTC. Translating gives CASSNLRGVETQYF.

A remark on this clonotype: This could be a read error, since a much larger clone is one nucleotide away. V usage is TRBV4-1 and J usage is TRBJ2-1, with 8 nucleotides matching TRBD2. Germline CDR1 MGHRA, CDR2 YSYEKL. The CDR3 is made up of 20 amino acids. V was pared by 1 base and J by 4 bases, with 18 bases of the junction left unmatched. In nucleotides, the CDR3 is TGCGCCAGCAGCCAAGCCGATATGACTAGCGTAGTAAGGGGGTACAATGAGCAGTTCTTC. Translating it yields CASSQADMTSVVRGYNEQFF.

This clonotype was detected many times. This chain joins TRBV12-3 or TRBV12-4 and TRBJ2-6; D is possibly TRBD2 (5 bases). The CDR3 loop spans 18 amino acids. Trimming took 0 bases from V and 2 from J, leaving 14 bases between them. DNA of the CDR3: TGTGCCAGCAGTTTAGCCGGTCTCGGGAAGGCTGGGGCCAACGTCCTGACTTTC. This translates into CASSLAGLGKAGANVLTF.

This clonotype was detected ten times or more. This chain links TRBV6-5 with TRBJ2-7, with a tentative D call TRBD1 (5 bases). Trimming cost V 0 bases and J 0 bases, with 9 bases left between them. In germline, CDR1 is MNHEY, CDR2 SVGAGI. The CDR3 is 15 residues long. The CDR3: CASSYSAGSSYEQYF. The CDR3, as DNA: TGTGCCAGCAGTTACTCCGCAGGGTCCTCCTACGAGCAGTACTTC.